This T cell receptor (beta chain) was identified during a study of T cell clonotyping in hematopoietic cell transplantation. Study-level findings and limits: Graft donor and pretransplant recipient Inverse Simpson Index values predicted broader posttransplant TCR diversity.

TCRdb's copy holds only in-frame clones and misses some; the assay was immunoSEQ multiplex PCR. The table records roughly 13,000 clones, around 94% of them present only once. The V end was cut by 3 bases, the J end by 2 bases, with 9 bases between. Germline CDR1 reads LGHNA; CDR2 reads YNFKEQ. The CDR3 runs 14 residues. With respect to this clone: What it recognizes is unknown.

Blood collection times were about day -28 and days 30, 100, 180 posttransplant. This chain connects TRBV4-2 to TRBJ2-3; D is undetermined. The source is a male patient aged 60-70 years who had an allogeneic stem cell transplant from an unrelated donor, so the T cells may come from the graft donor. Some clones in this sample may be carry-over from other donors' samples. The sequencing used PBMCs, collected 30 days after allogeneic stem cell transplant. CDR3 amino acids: CASSHPDPTDTQYF. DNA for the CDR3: TGTGCCAGCAGCCACCCGGACCCCACAGATACGCAGTATTTT.